The 10 T cell receptor beta chains in this list originate from one sample, sequenced in a study of Graves' ophthalmopathy and Graves' hyperthyroidism. Amplification from RNA transcripts yielded the TCR beta CDR3 regions. RT-PCR was first run with HTBI primers, then multiplex PCR in a second round. TCRdb reprocessed the multiplex PCR reads with MiXCR, giving one entry per CDR3 protein. The table includes 300,000 to 400,000 distinct CDR3 sequences, roughly 17% detected once. Sequenced material: peripheral blood. The receptor set was obtained from an adult man with Graves' ophthalmopathy.

This clonotype came up once. The chain couples TRBV20-1 to TRBJ2-7; possible D gene TRBD2, 7 bases. CDR1 and CDR2 from the germline V gene are DFQATT and SNEGSKA (reference sequence). V lost 3 bases and J 8 bases, leaving 26 bases between the germline ends. There are 16 residues in the CDR3. As DNA, the CDR3 is TGCAGTGCTAGCGTGATAGACAGGACTAGAGATCTTCAGCAGTACTTC. Protein sequence: CSASVIDRTRDLQQYF.

This clonotype was detected ten times or more. For the CDR3, the DNA is TGTGCCAGCAGTCCCCAGGGGGCGCGGTTCCACGAGCAGTACTTC. Amino acids: CASSPQGARFHEQYF. The rearrangement links TRBV28 to TRBJ2-7, with 8 bases aligning to TRBD1. Trimming took 5 bases from V and 5 from J; bases not matched to a gene: 11. Germline V gene sequence: CDR1 MDHEN, CDR2 SYDVKM. The CDR3 is made up of 15 amino acids.

This clonotype was observed at least ten times. V usage is TRBV2 and J usage is TRBJ2-7, with D maybe TRBD1 (6 bases). Trimming pared 6 bases from V and 5 bases from J, leaving 11 bases between. The CDR3 is 12 amino acids. Germline CDR1 reads SNHLY; CDR2 reads FYNNEI. CDR3 sequence: CASSETGNEQYF. The CDR3 nucleotides are TGTGCCAGCAGCGAGACAGGTAACGAGCAGTACTTC.

With regard to this clonotype: It is likely a read error, because the conserved phenylalanine at the end of the CDR3 is missing. The chain uses TRBV6-5 and TRBJ1-1; possibly TRBD1 for D (5 bases). Looked up from germline, CDR1 is MNHEY and CDR2 is SVGAGI. The CDR3 totals 14 residues. Trimming left V 1 base short and J 7 bases short, with 13 bases between. CDR3 protein: CASSYYGGRDEAFT. The CDR3 DNA reads as TGTGCCAGCAGTTACTATGGGGGACGAGATGAAGCTTTCACT.

This clonotype was seen many times. The chain joins TRBV20-1 to TRBJ1-5; D gene unclear. CDR3 size: 14 residues. The V end was cut by 5 bases, the J end by 6 bases, with 17 bases between. Germline V CDR1 and CDR2: DFQATT, SNEGSKA (reference sequence). As DNA, the CDR3 is TGCAGTGCTGGCGGGCAGGACGTTGGTCAGCCCCAGCATTTT. This sequence encodes CSAGGQDVGQPQHF.

This clonotype appeared many times. The V call is TRBV29-1, the J call TRBJ2-2; D is perhaps TRBD2 (5 bases). Trimming pared 1 base from V and 8 bases from J, leaving 11 bases between. The CDR3 length is 13 residues. Per the germline V gene, CDR1 is SQVTM and CDR2 is ANQGSEA. As DNA, the CDR3 is TGCAGCGTTGAAGGGCTAGCCCCAGGGGAGCTGTTTTTT. It codes for CSVEGLAPGELFF.

This clonotype showed up just a few times. J is TRBJ2-2 and V is TRBV2; no firm D call. The CDR3 loop spans 15 amino acids. Trimming left V 1 base short and J 4 bases short, with 10 bases between. The germline V gene encodes CDR1 SNHLY and CDR2 FYNNEI. The CDR3, as DNA: TGTGCCAGCAGTGAAGGGCGGTCAGGCACCGGGGAGCTGTTTTTT. This sequence encodes CASSEGRSGTGELFF.

This clonotype was seen many times. The CDR3: CATNRQGAVEQYF. CDR3 nucleotides: TGTGCCACCAATCGACAGGGGGCCGTCGAGCAGTACTTC. J is TRBJ2-7 and V is TRBV2, with 10 bases aligning to TRBD1. In germline, CDR1 is SNHLY, CDR2 FYNNEI. CDR3 length: 13 amino acids. V was clipped by 10 bases and J by 6 bases; unmatched bases: 9.

This CDR3 is CASSLRSGGQETQYF. CDR3 sequence (DNA): TGCGCCAGCAGCTTGAGGTCTGGGGGGCAAGAGACCCAGTACTTC. The rearrangement links TRBV5-1 to TRBJ2-5, with a weak D call TRBD2 (6 bases). The CDR3 is made up of 15 amino acids. Deletions cut 1 base from V and 2 bases from J, with 12 bases between. The germline CDR1 and CDR2 sequences are SGHRS and YFSETQ.

At least ten counts were recorded for this clonotype. The J gene is TRBJ1-5, the V gene TRBV19, with a weak D call TRBD1 (6 bases). Per germline, CDR1 LNHDA and CDR2 SQIVND (reference sequence). V dropped 5 bases and J dropped 5 bases, with 13 bases sitting between them. The CDR3 spans 14 residues. Here the CDR3 reads CASSGGARDQPQHF. CDR3 DNA: TGTGCCAGTAGTGGGGGGGCCCGGGATCAGCCCCAGCATTTT.